Listed below are T cell receptor beta chains from one sample, sequenced in a study of blood T cell repertoires in COVID-19. The method was immunoSEQ multiplex PCR; TCRdb's version includes in-frame clones alone and lacks a portion of them. The table records fewer than 200,000 clones, approximately 81% of them present only once. Sequencing used peripheral blood. The source of these receptors is a man aged 35-49 years with acute or convalescent COVID-19. The CDR3 runs from the conserved cysteine through the conserved F or W. The order of the fields is clone size, V gene, J gene, D gene, CDR3 protein, CDR3 DNA. D genes are given only for firm matches. The listing skips clone size in some rows; elsewhere it reads once, few, many or a size class.

NA	TRBV30	TRBJ1-5	NA	CAWSRKGDNQPQHF	TGTGCCTGGAGTCGGAAAGGAGACAATCAGCCCCAGCATTTT
NA	TRBV29-1	TRBJ1-2	NA	CSVRAGALYGYTF	TGCAGCGTTCGGGCGGGGGCCCTCTATGGCTACACCTTC
NA	TRBV9	TRBJ2-7	TRBD1	CASSGGGQGYEQYF	TGTGCCAGCAGCGGGGGAGGACAGGGCTACGAGCAGTACTTC
NA	TRBV12-5	TRBJ1-2	NA	CASGNPHTGNYGYTF	TGTGCTAGTGGCAATCCTCATACAGGCAACTATGGCTACACCTTC
NA	TRBV12-3/TRBV12-4	TRBJ2-2	NA	CASGRSNTGELFF	TGTGCCAGCGGCAGGTCGAACACCGGGGAGCTGTTTTTT
few	TRBV4-2	TRBJ1-4	NA	CASSPSGGGNGEKLFF	TGTGCCAGCAGCCCTTCCGGGGGGGGAAACGGGGAAAAACTGTTTTTT
NA	TRBV7-2	TRBJ1-1	NA	CASSLDGDTEAFF	TGTGCCAGCAGCTTAGACGGGGACACTGAAGCTTTCTTT
NA	TRBV24-1	TRBJ2-2	NA	CATSDLPGSRTGELFF	TGTGCCACCAGTGACCTGCCGGGGTCGAGAACCGGGGAGCTGTTTTTT
NA	TRBV7-3	TRBJ2-2	TRBD1	CASSSGTDRNTGELFF	TGTGCCAGCAGCTCCGGGACAGACCGAAACACCGGGGAGCTGTTTTTT
few	TRBV5-1	TRBJ2-7	TRBD1	CASSPGTALYEQYF	TGCGCCAGCAGCCCCGGGACAGCCCTTTACGAGCAGTACTTC
NA	TRBV6-2/TRBV6-3	TRBJ1-5	NA	CASSATGIDNQPQHF	TGTGCCAGCAGCGCAACAGGGATCGACAATCAGCCCCAGCATTTT
NA	TRBV10-3	TRBJ1-1	TRBD1	CAIRPDRGGGDTEAFF	TGTGCCATCAGACCAGACAGGGGCGGGGGGGACACTGAAGCTTTCTTT
NA	TRBV5-1	TRBJ2-1	NA	CASSLEARVPTKTYNEQFF	TGCGCCAGCAGCTTGGAGGCCAGGGTCCCTACCAAGACCTACAATGAGCAGTTCTTC
NA	TRBV5-1	TRBJ1-2	NA	CASSLVSGTNYGYTF	TGCGCCAGCAGCTTGGTGTCCGGGACTAACTATGGCTACACCTTC
few	TRBV5-5	TRBJ1-6	TRBD1	CASSSDRGNSPLHF	TGTGCCAGCAGTTCGGACAGGGGTAATTCACCCCTCCACTTT
few	TRBV30	TRBJ1-3	NA	CAWSTRGNTIYF	TGTGCCTGGAGTACCCGGGGGAACACCATATATTTT
few	TRBV9	TRBJ2-2	NA	CASSPRVSSGELFF	TGTGCCAGCAGCCCGAGGGTTTCGTCCGGGGAGCTGTTTTTT
NA	TRBV12-5	TRBJ2-1	NA	CASGLVLFGNGEQFF	TGTGCTAGTGGTTTGGTACTGTTCGGGAACGGTGAGCAGTTCTTC
NA	TRBV19	TRBJ1-1	TRBD1	CASSTIGTGGPEAFF	TGTGCCAGTAGTACCATCGGGACAGGGGGCCCTGAAGCTTTCTTT
NA	TRBV28	TRBJ1-1	NA	CASSFVWGPVSEAFF	TGTGCCAGCAGCTTTGTTTGGGGCCCTGTCTCTGAAGCTTTCTTT
NA	TRBV2	TRBJ2-1	TRBD2	CASSPRAGALDNEQFF	TGTGCCAGCAGTCCTAGAGCGGGGGCCTTAGACAATGAGCAGTTCTTC
NA	TRBV9	TRBJ1-2	NA	CASSVDPTGQGYTF	TGTGCCAGCAGCGTAGACCCCACAGGGCAAGGCTACACCTTC
NA	TRBV27	TRBJ1-1	TRBD1	CASSRDRNTEAFF	TGTGCCAGCAGTCGGGACAGGAACACTGAAGCTTTCTTT
few	TRBV28	TRBJ1-5	NA	CASSFSPQVTQPQHF	TGTGCCAGCAGTTTTAGCCCCCAAGTAACTCAGCCCCAGCATTTT
few	TRBV2	TRBJ1-3	TRBD1	CASSEGTGRAGNTIYF	TGTGCCAGCAGTGAAGGGACAGGGAGGGCTGGAAACACCATATATTTT
NA	TRBV2	TRBJ1-1	NA	CASRFLDRIDTEAFF	TGTGCCAGCAGGTTCCTGGACAGAATAGACACTGAAGCTTTCTTT
NA	TRBV28	TRBJ1-1	NA	CASSRPPEGTEAFF	TGTGCCAGCAGCCGCCCGCCCGAGGGCACTGAAGCTTTCTTT